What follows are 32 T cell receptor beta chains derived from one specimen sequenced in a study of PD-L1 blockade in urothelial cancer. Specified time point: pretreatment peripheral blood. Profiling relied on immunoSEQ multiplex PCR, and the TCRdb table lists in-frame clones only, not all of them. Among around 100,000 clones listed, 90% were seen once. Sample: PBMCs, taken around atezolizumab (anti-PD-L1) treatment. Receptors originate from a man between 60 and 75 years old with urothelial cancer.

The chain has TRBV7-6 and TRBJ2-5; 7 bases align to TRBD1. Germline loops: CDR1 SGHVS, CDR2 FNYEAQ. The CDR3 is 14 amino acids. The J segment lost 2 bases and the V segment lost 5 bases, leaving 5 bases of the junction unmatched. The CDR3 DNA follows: TGTGCCAGCAGCACTTGGGACAGACAAGAGACCCAGTACTTC. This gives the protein CASSTWDRQETQYF.

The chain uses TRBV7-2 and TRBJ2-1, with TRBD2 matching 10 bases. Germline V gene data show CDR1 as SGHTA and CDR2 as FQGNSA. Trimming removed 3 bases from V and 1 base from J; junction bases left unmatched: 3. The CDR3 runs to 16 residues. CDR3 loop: CASSFGLAESYNEQFF. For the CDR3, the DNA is TGTGCCAGCAGCTTCGGACTAGCGGAATCCTACAATGAGCAGTTCTTC.

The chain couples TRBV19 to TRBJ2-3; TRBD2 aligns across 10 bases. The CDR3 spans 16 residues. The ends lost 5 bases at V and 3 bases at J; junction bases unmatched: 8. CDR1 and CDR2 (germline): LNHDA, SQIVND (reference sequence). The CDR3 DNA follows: TGTGCCAGTAGTTTCACTAGCGGGATCCCGACAGATACGCAGTATTTT. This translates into CASSFTSGIPTDTQYF. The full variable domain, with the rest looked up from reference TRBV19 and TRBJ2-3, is DGGITQSPKYLFRKEGQNVTLSCEQNLNHDAMYWYRQDPGQGLRLIYYSQIVNDFQKGDIAEGYSVSREKKESFPLTVTSAQKNPTAFYLCASSFTSGIPTDTQYFGPGTRLTVL.

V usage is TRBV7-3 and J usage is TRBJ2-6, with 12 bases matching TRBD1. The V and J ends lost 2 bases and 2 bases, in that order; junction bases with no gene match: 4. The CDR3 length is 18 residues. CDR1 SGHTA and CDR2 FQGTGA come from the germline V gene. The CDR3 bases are TGTGCCAGCAGCTTAGGGACAGGGGGCATCACTGGGGCCAACGTCCTGACTTTC. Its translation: CASSLGTGGITGANVLTF.

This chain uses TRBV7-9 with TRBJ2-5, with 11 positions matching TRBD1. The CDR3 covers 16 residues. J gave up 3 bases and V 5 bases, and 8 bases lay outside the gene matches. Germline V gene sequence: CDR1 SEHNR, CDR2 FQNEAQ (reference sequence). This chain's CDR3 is CASSRPGTGGKETQYF. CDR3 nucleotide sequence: TGTGCCAGCAGCCGACCCGGGACAGGGGGAAAAGAGACCCAGTACTTC. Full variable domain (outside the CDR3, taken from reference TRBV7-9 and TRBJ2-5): DTGVSQNPRHKITKRGQNVTFRCDPISEHNRLYWYRQTLGQGPEFLTYFQNEAQLEKSRLLSDRFSAERPKGSFSTLEIQRTEQGDSAMYLCASSRPGTGGKETQYFGPGTRLLVL.

The CDR3 spells CASSLGRGSVNTGELFF. The CDR3 DNA is TGTGCCAGCAGCTTAGGGAGGGGCAGTGTGAACACCGGGGAGCTGTTTTTT. The chain has TRBV11-3 and TRBJ2-2; the D gene is possibly TRBD2 (6 bases). Deletions cut 1 base from V and 1 base from J, with 13 bases between. This CDR3 comprises 17 residues. Germline CDR1 reads SGHNT; CDR2 reads YENEEA.

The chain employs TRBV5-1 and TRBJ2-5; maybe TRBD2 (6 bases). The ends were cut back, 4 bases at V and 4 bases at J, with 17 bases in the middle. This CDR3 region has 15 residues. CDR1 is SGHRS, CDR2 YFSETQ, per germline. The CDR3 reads CASSVALAGLETQYF. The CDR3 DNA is TGCGCCAGCAGCGTAGCACTTGCGGGGCTAGAGACCCAGTACTTC.

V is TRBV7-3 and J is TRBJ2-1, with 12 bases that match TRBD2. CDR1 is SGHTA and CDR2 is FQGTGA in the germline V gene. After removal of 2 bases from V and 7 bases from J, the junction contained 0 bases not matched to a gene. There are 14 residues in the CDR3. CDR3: CASSLLAGGNEQFF. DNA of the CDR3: TGTGCCAGCAGCTTACTAGCGGGAGGGAATGAGCAGTTCTTC.

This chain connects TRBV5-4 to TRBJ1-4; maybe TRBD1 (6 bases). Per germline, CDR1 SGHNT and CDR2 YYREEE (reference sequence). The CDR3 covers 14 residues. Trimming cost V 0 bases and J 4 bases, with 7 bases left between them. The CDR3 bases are TGTGCCAGCAGCTTGGGCAGGGGTAATGAAAAACTGTTTTTT. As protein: CASSLGRGNEKLFF.

The CDR3 DNA is TGTGCCAGCAGCCCAGGACAGGGGTACGAGCAGTACTTC. Translating gives CASSPGQGYEQYF. The chain employs TRBV7-3 and TRBJ2-7; TRBD1 matches 9 bases. This CDR3 spans 13 amino acids. Germline CDR1 is SGHTA and CDR2 is FQGTGA. Losses at the gene ends were 5 bases for V and 4 bases for J; bases not matched to a gene: 3. The whole variable domain, remainder taken from reference TRBV7-3 and TRBJ2-7, is GAGVSQTPSNKVTEKGKYVELRCDPISGHTALYWYRQSLGQGPEFLIYFQGTGAADDSGLPNDRFFAVRPEGSVSTLKIQRTERGDSAVYLCASSPGQGYEQYFGPGTRLTVT.

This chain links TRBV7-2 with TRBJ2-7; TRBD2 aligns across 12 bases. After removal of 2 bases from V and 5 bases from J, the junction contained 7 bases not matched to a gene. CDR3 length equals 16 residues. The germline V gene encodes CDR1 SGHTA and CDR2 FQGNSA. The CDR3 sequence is CASSLSGLAGKDEQYF. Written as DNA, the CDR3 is TGTGCCAGCAGCTTATCCGGACTAGCGGGAAAGGACGAGCAGTACTTC.

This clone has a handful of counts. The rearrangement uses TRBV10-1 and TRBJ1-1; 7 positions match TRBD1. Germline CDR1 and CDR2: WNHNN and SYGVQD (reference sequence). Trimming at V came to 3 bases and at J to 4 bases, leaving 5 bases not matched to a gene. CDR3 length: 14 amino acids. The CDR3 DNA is TGCGCCAGCAGTGAAGGGGGCTTGGGCACTGAAGCTTTCTTT. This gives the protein CASSEGGLGTEAFF.

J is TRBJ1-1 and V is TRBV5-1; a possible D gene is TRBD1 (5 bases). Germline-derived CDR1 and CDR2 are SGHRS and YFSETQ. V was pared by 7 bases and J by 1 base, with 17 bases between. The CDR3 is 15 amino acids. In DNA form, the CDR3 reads TGCGCCAGCGATACGGGGGGTTTGGGGAACACTGAAGCTTTCTTT. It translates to CASDTGGLGNTEAFF.

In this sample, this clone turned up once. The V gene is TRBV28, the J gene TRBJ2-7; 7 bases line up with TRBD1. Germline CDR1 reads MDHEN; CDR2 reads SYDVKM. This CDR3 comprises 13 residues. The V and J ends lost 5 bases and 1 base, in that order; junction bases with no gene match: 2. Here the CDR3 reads CASSPGQSYEQYF. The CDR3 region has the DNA TGTGCCAGCAGTCCGGGACAGTCCTACGAGCAGTACTTC.

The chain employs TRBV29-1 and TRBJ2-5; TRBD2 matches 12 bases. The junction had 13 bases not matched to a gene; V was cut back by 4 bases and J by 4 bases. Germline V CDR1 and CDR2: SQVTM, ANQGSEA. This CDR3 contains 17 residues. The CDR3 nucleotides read TGCAGCGTTGCTCCTAGCGGGGGGGCCTTGCCCGGAGAGACCCAGTACTTC. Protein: CSVAPSGGALPGETQYF.

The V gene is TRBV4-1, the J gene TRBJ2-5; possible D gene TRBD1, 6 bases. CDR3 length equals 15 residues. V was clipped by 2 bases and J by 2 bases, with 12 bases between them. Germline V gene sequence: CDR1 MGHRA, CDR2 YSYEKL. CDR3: CASSQSTGPQETQYF. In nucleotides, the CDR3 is TGCGCCAGCAGCCAATCGACAGGTCCTCAAGAGACCCAGTACTTC.

The CDR3 DNA is TGTGCCAGCAGCCAGGGTTTTAGCGGCTCCTACGAGCAGTACTTC. It codes for CASSQGFSGSYEQYF. The chain employs TRBV14 and TRBJ2-7; TRBD2 might be the D (6 bases). Germline CDR1 and CDR2: SGHDN and FVKESK. The length of the CDR3 is 15 residues. Trimming cost V 3 bases and J 0 bases, with 12 bases left between them.

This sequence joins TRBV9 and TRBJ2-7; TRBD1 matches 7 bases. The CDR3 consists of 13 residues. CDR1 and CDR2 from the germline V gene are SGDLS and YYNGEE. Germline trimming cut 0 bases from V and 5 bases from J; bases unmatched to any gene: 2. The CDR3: CASSVGTGNEQYF. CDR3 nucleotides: TGTGCCAGCAGCGTAGGGACAGGTAACGAGCAGTACTTC.

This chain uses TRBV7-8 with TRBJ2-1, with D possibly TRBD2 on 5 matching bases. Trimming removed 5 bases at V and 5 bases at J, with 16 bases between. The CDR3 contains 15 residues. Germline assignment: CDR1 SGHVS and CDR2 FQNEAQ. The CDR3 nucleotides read TGTGCCAGCAGCGGAGCGGTCACCCGCAACAATGAGCAGTTCTTC. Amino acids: CASSGAVTRNNEQFF.

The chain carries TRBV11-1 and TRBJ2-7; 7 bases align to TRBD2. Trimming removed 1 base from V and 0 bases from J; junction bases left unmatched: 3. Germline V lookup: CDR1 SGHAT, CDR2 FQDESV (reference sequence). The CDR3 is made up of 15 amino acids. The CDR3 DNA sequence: TGTGCCAGCAGCTTAGTAGGGACTACCTCCTACGAGCAGTACTTC. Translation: CASSLVGTTSYEQYF.

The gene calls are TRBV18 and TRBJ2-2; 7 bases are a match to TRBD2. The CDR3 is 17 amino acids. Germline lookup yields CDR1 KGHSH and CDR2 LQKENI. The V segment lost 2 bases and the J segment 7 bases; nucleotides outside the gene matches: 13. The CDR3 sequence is CASSPTGTREEYGELFF. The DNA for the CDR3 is TGTGCCAGCTCACCAACCGGGACCCGGGAGGAATACGGGGAGCTGTTTTTT.

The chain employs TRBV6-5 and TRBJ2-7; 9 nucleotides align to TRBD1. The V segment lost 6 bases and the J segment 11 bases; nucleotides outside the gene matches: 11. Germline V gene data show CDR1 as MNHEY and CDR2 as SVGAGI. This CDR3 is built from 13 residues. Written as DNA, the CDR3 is TGTGCCAGCAGGGGACAGGGAGGTACGTTGAAGTACTTC. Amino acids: CASRGQGGTLKYF.

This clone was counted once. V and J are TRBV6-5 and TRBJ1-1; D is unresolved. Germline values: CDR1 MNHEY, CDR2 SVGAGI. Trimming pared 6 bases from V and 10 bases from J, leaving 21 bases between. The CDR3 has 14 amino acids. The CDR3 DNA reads TGTGCCAGCAGCCGTGGACGGCGAGGGTCGAGAGCTTTCTTT. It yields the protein CASSRGRRGSRAFF.

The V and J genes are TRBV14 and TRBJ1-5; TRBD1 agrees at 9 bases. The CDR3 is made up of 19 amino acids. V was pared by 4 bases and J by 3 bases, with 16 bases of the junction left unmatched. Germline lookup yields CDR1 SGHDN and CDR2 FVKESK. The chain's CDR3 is CASSLSGTGWTETNQPQHF. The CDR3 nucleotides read TGTGCCAGCAGCCTTTCCGGGACAGGGTGGACGGAAACCAATCAGCCCCAGCATTTT.

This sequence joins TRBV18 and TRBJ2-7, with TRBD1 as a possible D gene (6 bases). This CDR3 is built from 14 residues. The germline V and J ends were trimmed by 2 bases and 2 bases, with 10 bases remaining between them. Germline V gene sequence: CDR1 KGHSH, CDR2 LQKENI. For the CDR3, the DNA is TGTGCCAGCTCACCATACCGGGACACCTACGAGCAGTACTTC. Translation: CASSPYRDTYEQYF.

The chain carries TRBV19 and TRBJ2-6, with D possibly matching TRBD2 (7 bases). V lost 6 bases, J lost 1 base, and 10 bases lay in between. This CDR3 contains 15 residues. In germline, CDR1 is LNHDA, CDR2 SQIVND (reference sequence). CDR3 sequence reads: CASSGGHSGANVLTF. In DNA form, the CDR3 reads TGTGCCAGTAGCGGGGGGCATTCTGGGGCCAACGTCCTGACTTTC.

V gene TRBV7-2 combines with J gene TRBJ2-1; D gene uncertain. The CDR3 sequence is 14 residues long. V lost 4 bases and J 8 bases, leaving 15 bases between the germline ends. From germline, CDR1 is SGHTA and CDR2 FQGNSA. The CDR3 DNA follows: TGTGCCAGCAGCTCCATGGGCCTCCTTCATGAGCAGTTCTTC. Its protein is CASSSMGLLHEQFF.

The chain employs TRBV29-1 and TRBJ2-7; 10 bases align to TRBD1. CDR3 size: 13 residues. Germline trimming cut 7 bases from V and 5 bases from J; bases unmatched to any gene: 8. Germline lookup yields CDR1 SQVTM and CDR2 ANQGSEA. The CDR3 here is CSALRDRGDEQYF. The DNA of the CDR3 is TGCAGCGCACTACGGGACAGGGGCGACGAGCAGTACTTC.

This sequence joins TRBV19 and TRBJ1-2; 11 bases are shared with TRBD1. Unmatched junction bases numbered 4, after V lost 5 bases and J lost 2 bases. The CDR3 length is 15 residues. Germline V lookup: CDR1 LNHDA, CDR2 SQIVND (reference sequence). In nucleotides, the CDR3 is TGTGCCAGTAGTGGGACAGGGGGTAAGAACTATGGCTACACCTTC. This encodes CASSGTGGKNYGYTF.

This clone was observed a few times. CDR3 loop: CASSLGLADSYNEQFF. The CDR3 DNA is TGTGCCAGCAGCTTAGGACTAGCGGACTCCTACAATGAGCAGTTCTTC. The chain couples TRBV7-8 to TRBJ2-1; 9 nucleotides line up with TRBD2. From germline, CDR1 is SGHVS and CDR2 FQNEAQ. This CDR3 has 16 residues. Germline trimming cut 1 base from V and 0 bases from J; bases unmatched to any gene: 1.

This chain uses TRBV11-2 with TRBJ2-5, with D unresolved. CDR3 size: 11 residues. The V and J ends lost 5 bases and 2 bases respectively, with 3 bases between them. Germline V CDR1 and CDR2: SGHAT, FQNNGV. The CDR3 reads CASSRQETQYF. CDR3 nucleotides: TGTGCCAGCAGCCGGCAAGAGACCCAGTACTTC.

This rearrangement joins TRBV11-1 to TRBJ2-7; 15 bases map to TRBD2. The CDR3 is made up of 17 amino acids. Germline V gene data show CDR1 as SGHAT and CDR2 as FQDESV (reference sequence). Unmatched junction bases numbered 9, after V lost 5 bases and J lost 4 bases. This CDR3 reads CASSVRTSGGAAYEQYF. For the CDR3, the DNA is TGTGCCAGCAGCGTAAGGACTAGCGGGGGGGCCGCGTACGAGCAGTACTTC.